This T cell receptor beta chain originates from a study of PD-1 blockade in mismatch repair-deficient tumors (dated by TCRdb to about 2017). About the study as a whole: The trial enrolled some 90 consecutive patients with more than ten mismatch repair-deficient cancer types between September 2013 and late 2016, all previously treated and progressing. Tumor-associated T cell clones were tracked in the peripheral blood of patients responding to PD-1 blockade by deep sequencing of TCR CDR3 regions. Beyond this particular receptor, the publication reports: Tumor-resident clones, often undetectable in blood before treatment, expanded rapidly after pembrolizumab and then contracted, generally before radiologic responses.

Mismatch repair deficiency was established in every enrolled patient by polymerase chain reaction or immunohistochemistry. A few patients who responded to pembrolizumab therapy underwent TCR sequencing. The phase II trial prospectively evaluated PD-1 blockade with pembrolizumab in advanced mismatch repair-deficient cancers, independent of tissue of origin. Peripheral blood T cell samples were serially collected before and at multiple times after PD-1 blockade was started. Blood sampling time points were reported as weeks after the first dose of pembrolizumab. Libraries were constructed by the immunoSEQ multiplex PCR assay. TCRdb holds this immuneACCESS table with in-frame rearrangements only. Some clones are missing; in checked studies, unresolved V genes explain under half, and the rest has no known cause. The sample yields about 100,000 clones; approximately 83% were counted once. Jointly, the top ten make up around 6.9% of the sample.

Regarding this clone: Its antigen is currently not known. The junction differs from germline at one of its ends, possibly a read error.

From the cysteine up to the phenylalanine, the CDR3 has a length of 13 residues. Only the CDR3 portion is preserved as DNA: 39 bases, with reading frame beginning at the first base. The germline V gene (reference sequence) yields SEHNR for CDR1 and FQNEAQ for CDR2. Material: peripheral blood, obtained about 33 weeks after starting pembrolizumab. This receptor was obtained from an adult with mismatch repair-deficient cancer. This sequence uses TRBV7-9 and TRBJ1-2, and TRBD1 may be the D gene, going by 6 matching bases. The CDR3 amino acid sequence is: CASSLQRDTPPWF. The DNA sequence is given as TGTGCCAGCAGCTTACAGCGGGACACACCTCCTTGGTTC. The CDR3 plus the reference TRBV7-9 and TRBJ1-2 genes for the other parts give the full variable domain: DTGVSQNPRHKITKRGQNVTFRCDPISEHNRLYWYRQTLGQGPEFLTYFQNEAQLEKSRLLSDRFSAERPKGSFSTLEIQRTEQGDSAMYLCASSLQRDTPPWFGSGTRLTVV.